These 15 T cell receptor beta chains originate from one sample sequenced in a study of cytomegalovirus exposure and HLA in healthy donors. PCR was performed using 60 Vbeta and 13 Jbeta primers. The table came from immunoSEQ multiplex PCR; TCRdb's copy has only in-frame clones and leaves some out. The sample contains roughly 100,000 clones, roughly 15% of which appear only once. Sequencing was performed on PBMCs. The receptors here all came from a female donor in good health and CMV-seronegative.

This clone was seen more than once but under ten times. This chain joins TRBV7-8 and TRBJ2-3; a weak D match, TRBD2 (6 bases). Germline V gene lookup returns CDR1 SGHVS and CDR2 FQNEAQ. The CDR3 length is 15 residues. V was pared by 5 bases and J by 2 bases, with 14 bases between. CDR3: CASSALGGATDTQYF. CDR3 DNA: TGTGCCAGCAGCGCTCTTGGAGGGGCCACAGATACGCAGTATTTT.

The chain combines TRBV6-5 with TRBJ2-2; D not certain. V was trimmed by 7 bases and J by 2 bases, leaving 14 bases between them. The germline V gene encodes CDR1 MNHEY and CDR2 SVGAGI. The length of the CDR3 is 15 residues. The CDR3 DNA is TGTGCCAGCAAGTATAACGGCGGAAACACCGGGGAGCTGTTTTTT. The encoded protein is CASKYNGGNTGELFF.

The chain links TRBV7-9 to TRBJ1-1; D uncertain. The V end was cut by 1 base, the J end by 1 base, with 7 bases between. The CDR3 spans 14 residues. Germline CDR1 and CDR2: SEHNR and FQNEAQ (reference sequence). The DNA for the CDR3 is TGTGCCAGCAGCTTAGGGTGGGCGAACACTGAAGCTTTCTTT. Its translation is CASSLGWANTEAFF.

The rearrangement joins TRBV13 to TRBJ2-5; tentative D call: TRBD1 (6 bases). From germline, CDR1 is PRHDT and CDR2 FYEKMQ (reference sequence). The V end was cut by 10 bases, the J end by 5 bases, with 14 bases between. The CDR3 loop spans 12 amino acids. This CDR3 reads CATSRGSETQYF. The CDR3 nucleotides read TGTGCCACATCGAGGGGGAGCGAGACCCAGTACTTC.

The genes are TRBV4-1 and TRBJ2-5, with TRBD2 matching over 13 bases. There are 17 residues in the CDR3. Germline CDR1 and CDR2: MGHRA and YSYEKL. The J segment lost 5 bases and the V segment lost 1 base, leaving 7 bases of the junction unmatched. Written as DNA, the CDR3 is TGCGCCAGCAGCCAAGGAACTAGCGGGAGGGGAGGGGAGACCCAGTACTTC. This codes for CASSQGTSGRGGETQYF.

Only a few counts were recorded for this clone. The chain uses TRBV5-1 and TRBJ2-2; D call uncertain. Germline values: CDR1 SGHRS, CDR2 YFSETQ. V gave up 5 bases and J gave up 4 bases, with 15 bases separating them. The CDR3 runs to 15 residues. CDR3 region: CASSLWQASTGELFF. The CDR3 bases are TGCGCCAGCAGTCTTTGGCAGGCGTCCACCGGGGAGCTGTTTTTT.

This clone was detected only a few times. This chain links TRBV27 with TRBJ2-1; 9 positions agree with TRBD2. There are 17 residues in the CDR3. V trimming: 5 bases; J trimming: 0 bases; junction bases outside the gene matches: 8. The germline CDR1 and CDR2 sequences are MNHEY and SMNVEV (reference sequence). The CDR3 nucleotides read TGTGCCAGCAGTCGTAAAATAGCGGGAGTCTCCTACAATGAGCAGTTCTTC. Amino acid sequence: CASSRKIAGVSYNEQFF.

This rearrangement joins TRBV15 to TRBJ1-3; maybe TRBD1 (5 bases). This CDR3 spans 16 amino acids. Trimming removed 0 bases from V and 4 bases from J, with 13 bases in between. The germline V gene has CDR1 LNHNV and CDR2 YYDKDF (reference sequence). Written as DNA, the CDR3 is TGTGCCACCAGCAGAGATATAGGGGTTGGCGGAAACACCATATATTTT. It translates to CATSRDIGVGGNTIYF.

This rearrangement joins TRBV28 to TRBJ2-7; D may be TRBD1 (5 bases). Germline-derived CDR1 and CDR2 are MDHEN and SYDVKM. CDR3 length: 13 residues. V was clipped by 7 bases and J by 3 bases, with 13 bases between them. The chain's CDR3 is CASKSDSNYEQYF. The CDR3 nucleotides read TGTGCCAGCAAATCCGACAGTAACTACGAGCAGTACTTC.

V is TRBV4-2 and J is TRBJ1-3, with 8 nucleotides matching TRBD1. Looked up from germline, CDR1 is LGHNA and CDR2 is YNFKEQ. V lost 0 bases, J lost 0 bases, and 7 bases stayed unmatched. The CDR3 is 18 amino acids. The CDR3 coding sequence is TGTGCCAGCAGCCAAGAGTCTCAGGGGGCCTCCTCTGGAAACACCATATATTTT. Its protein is CASSQESQGASSGNTIYF.

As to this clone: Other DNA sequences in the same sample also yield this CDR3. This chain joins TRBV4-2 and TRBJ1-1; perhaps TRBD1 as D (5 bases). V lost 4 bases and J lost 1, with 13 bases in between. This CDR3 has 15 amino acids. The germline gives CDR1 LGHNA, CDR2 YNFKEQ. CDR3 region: CASSRGPRENTEAFF. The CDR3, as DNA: TGTGCCAGCAGCCGCGGTCCCAGGGAGAACACTGAAGCTTTCTTT.

The CDR3 nucleotides read TGTGCCAGTAGTATCCCTGGGACAGTCATGAACACTGAAGCTTTCTTT. Amino acids: CASSIPGTVMNTEAFF. V usage is TRBV19 and J usage is TRBJ1-1; 7 positions match TRBD1. The CDR3 is made up of 16 amino acids. In germline, CDR1 is LNHDA, CDR2 SQIVND (reference sequence). V shed 3 bases and J 0 bases; nucleotides not matched to a gene: 7.

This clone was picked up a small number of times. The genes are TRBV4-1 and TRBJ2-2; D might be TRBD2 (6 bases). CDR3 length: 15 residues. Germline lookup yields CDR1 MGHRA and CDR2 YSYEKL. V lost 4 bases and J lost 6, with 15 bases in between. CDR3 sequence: CASSPLGLLAGELFF. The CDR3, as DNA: TGCGCCAGCAGCCCCCTGGGACTCCTCGCCGGGGAGCTGTTTTTT.

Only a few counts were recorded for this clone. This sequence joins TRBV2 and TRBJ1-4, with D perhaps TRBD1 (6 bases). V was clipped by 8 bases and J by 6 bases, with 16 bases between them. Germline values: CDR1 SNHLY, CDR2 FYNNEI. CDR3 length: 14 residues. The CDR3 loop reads CASGNPPGDEKLFF. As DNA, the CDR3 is TGTGCCAGCGGAAATCCCCCAGGGGATGAAAAACTGTTTTTT.

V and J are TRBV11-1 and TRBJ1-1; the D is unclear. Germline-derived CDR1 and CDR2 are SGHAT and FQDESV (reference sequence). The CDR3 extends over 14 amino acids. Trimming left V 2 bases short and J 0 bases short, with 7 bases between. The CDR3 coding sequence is TGTGCCAGCAGCTTACGGACTCTGAACACTGAAGCTTTCTTT. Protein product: CASSLRTLNTEAFF.